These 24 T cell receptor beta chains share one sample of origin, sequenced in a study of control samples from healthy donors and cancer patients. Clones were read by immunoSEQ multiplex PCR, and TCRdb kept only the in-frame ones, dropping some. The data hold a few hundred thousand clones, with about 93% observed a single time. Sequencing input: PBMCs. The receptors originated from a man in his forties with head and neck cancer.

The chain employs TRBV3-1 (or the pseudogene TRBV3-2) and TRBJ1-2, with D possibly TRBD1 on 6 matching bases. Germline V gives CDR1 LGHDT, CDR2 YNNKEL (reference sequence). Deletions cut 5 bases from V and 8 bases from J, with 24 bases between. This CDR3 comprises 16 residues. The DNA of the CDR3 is TGTGCCAGCAGCTACTTCGGGGGCGAAGCAGTCGAGGGCTACACCTTC. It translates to CASSYFGGEAVEGYTF.

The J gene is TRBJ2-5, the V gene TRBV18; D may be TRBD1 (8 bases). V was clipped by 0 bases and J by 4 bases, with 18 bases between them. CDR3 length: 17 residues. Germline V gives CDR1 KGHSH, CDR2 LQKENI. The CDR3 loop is CASSPPVGTGGGETQYF. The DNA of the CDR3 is TGTGCCAGCTCACCACCGGTCGGCACAGGGGGGGGAGAGACCCAGTACTTC.

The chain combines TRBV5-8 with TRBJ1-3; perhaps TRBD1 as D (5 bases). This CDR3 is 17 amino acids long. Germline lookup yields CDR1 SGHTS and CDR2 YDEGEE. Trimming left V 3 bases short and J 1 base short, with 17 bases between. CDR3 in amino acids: CASSSFSQDLSGNTIYF. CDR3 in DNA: TGTGCCAGCAGCTCATTTTCACAGGATTTGTCTGGAAACACCATATATTTT.

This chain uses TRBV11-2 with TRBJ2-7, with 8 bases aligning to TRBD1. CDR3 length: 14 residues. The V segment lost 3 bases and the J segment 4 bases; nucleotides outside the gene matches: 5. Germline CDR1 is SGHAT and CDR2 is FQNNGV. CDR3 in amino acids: CASSLARGLYEQYF. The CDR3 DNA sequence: TGTGCCAGCAGCTTGGCCAGGGGGCTTTACGAGCAGTACTTC.

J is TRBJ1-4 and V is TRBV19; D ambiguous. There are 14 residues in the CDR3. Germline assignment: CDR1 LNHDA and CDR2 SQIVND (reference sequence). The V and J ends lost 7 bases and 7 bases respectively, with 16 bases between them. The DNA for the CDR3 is TGTGCCAGTATGGTACCCCAGCTAGGTGAAAAACTGTTTTTT. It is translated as CASMVPQLGEKLFF. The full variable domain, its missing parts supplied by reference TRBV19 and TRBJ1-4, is DGGITQSPKYLFRKEGQNVTLSCEQNLNHDAMYWYRQDPGQGLRLIYYSQIVNDFQKGDIAEGYSVSREKKESFPLTVTSAQKNPTAFYLCASMVPQLGEKLFFGSGTQLSVL.

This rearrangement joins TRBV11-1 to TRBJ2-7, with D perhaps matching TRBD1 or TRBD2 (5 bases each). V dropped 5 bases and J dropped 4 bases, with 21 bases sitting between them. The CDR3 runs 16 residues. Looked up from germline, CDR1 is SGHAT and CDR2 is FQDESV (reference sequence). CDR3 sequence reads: CASSPSRANFWYEQYF. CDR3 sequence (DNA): TGTGCCAGCAGCCCTAGCAGGGCAAACTTTTGGTACGAGCAGTACTTC.

CDR3: CASSSNLGGQETQYF. In DNA, the CDR3 is TGCGCCAGCAGTTCGAATCTAGGGGGACAAGAGACCCAGTACTTC. The gene calls are TRBV5-1 and TRBJ2-5; weak D call: TRBD1 (6 bases). The CDR3 is made up of 15 amino acids. CDR1 and CDR2 from the germline V gene are SGHRS and YFSETQ. V lost 5 bases and J lost 2, with 16 bases in between.

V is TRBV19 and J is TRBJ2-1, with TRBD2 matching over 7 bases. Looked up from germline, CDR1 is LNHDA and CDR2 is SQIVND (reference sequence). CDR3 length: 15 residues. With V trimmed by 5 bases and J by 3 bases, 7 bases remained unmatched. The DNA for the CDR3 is TGTGCCAGTAGTCCGGGAGCGGGAATCTACAATGAGCAGTTCTTC. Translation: CASSPGAGIYNEQFF.

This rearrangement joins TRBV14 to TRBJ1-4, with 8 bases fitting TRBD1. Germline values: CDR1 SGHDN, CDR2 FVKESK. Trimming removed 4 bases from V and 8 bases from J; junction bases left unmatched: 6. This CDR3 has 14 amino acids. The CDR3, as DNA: TGTGCCAGCAGCCCCAGGGGGCTAAAGGAAAAACTGTTTTTT. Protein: CASSPRGLKEKLFF.

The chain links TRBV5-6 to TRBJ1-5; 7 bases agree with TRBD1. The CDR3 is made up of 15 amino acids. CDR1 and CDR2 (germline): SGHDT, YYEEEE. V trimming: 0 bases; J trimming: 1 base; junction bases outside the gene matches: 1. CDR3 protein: CASSLGTGSNQPQHF. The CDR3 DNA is TGTGCCAGCAGCTTGGGGACAGGCAGCAATCAGCCCCAGCATTTT.

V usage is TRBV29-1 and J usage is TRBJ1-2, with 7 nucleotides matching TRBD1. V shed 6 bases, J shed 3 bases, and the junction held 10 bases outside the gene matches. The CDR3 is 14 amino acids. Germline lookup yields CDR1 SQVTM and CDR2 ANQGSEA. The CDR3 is CSVPSRGQDYGYTF. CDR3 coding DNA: TGCAGCGTCCCAAGTAGAGGACAGGACTATGGCTACACCTTC.

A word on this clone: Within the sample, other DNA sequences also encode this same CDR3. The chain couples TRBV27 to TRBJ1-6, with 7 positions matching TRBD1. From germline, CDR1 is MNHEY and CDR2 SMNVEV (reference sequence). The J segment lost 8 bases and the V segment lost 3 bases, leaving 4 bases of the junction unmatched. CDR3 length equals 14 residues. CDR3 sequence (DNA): TGTGCCAGCAGTTTTTACAGGGGTGATTCACCCCTCCACTTT. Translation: CASSFYRGDSPLHF.

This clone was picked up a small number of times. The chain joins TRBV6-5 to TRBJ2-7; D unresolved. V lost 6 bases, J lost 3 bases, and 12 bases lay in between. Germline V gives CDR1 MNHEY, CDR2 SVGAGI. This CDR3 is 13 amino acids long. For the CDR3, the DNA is TGTGCCAGCAGACGGAACTTTAACTACGAGCAGTACTTC. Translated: CASRRNFNYEQYF.

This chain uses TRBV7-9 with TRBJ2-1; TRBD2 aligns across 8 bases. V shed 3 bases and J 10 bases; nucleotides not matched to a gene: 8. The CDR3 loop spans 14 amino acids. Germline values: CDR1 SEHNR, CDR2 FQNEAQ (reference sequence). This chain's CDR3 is CASSFALTGGEQFF. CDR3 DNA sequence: TGTGCCAGCAGCTTTGCCCTTACGGGAGGGGAGCAGTTCTTC.

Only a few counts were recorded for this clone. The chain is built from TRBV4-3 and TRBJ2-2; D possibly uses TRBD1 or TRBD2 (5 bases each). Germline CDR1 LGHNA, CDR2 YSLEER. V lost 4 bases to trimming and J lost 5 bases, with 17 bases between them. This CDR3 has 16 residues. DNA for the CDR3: TGCGCCAGCAGCCTACGGCCGGGACCTCAGACCGGGGAGCTGTTTTTT. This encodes CASSLRPGPQTGELFF.

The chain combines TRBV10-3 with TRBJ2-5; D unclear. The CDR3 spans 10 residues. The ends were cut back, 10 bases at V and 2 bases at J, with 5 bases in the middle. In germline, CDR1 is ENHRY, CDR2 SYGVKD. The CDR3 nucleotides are TGTGCCACCGGGCAAGAGACCCAGTACTTC. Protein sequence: CATGQETQYF.

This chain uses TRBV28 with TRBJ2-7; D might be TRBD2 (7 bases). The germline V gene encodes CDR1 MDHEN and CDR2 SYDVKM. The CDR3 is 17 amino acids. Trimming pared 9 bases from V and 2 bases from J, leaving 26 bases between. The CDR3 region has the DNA TGTGCCAGTCAGGGAGGGAGAGGGAGCGGGACAACCTACGAGCAGTACTTC. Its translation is CASQGGRGSGTTYEQYF.

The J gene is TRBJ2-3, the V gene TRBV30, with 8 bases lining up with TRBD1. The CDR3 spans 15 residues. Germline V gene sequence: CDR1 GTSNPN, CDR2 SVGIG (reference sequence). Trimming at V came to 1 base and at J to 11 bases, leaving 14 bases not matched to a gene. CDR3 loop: CAWSGIGTGGIGQYF. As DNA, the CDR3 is TGTGCCTGGAGTGGTATCGGGACAGGTGGTATCGGGCAGTATTTT.

The CDR3 is CASSPAGQGYTEAFF. For the CDR3, the DNA is TGTGCCAGCTCACCAGCGGGACAGGGTTACACTGAAGCTTTCTTT. The J gene is TRBJ1-1, the V gene TRBV18; 9 nucleotides line up with TRBD1. V lost 2 bases to trimming and J lost 3 bases; unmatched junction nucleotides: 4. This CDR3 spans 15 amino acids. CDR1 and CDR2 from the germline V gene are KGHSH and LQKENI.

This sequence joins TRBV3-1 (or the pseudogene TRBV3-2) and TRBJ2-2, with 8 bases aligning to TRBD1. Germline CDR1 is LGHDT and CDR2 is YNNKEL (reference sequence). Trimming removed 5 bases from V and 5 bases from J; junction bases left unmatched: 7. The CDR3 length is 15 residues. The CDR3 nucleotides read TGTGCCAGCAGCGACGGCCACAGGGGGACCGGGGAGCTGTTTTTT. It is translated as CASSDGHRGTGELFF.

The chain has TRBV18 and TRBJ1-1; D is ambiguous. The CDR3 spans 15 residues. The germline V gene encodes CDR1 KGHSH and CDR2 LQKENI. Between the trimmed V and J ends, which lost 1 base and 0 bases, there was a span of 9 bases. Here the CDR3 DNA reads TGTGCCAGCTCACCACGGGGAGAGATGAACACTGAAGCTTTCTTT. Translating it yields CASSPRGEMNTEAFF.

The CDR3 coding sequence is TGCGCCAGCAGCTTGGAGGCGACTAGCGACGAGCAGTACTTC. This translates into CASSLEATSDEQYF. The V call is TRBV5-1, the J call TRBJ2-7; the match to TRBD2 covers 8 bases. Per germline, CDR1 SGHRS and CDR2 YFSETQ. CDR3 length: 14 residues. J was trimmed by 5 bases and V by 0 bases; bases with no gene match: 4.

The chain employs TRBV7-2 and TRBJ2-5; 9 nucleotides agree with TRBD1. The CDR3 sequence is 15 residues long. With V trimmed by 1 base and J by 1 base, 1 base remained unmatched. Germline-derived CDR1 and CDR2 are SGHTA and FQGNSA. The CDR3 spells CASSLEGQGQETQYF. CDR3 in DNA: TGTGCCAGCAGCTTAGAGGGACAGGGCCAAGAGACCCAGTACTTC. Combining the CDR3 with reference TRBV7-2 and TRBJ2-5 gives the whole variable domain GAGVSQSPSNKVTEKGKDVELRCDPISGHTALYWYRQSLGQGLEFLIYFQGNSAPDKSGLPSDRFSAERTGGSVSTLTIQRTQQEDSAVYLCASSLEGQGQETQYFGPGTRLLVL.

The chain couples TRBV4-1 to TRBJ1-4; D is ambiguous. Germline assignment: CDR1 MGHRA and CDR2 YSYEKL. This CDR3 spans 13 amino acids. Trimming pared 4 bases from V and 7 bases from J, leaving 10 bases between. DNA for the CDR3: TGCGCCAGCAGCCGCGTATTTACTGAAAAACTGTTTTTT. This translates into CASSRVFTEKLFF.